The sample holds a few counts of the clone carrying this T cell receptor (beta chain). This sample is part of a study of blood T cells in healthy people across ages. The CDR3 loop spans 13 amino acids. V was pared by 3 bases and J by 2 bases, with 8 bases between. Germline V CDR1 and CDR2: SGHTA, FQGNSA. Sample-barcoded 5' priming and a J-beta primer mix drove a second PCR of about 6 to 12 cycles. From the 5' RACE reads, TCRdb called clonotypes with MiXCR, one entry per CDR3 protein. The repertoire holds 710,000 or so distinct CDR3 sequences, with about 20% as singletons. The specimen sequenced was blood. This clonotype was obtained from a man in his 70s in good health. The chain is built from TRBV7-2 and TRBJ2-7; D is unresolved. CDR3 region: CASSFYAAYEQYF. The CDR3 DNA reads TGTGCCAGCAGCTTTTATGCGGCCTACGAGCAGTACTTC.